The clone carrying this T cell receptor beta chain has a single count. Other DNA sequences from this sample encode an identical CDR3 as well. After isolation, RNA underwent reverse transcription to generate cDNA as the sequencing template. Sequencing was performed with immunoSEQ multiplex PCR; in TCRdb, only in-frame clones are kept and a portion is missing. The repertoire holds more than 95,000 clones, under 65% seen once, with around 6% in the top ten. This entry belongs to a study of CD8+ T cells in alopecia areata. The CDR3 sequence is 13 residues long. The ends were cut back, 0 bases at V and 4 bases at J, with 7 bases in the middle. CDR1 and CDR2 (germline): SGHNT, YYREEE (reference sequence). Stated treatment: oral pan-JAK inhibitor, 5-10 mg twice daily.

The chain carries TRBV5-4 and TRBJ2-5; possible D gene TRBD1, 6 bases. This sequence was found in a human donor with alopecia areata. Sequences were derived from CD4+ T cells sorted from blood, sampled at week 4, from a patient treated with tofacitinib. Written as DNA, the CDR3 is TGTGCCAGCAGCTTGGAAGGGGGAGAGACCCAGTACTTC. Translation gives CASSLEGGETQYF.